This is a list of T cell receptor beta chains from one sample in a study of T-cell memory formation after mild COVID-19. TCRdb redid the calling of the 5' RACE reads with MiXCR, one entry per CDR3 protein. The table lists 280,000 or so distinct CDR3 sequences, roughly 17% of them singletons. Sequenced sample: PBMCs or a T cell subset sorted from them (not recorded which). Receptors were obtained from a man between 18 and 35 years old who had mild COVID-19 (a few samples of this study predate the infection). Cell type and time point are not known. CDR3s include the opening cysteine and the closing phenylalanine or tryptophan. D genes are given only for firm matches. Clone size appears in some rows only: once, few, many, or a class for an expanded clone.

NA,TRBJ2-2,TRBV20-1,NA,TGCAGTGCTAGAGATCCTTCGGGGGTGGCCGGGGAGCTGTTTTTT,CSARDPSGVAGELFF
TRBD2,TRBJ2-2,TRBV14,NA,TGTGCCAGCAGCCAAGCGGGACTAGCGGGGGATTGGGACACCGGGGAGCTGTTTTTT,CASSQAGLAGDWDTGELFF
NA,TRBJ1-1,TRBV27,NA,TGTGCCAGCAGCCCACAGGGCCCGAACACTGAAGCTTTCTTT,CASSPQGPNTEAFF
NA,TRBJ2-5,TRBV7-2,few,TGTGCCAGCAGCCCTAAGGGGCTGCAAGAGACCCAGTACTTC,CASSPKGLQETQYF
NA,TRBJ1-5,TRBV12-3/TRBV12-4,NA,TGTGCCAGCAGTTTTCGGTATAGCAATCAGCCCCAGCATTTT,CASSFRYSNQPQHF
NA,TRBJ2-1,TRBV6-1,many,TGTGCCAGCAGTGTAGAGGATGAGCAGTTCTTC,CASSVEDEQFF
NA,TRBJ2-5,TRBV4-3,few,TGCGCCAGCAGCCAAGCGGGCAGCCAAGAGACCCAGTACTTC,CASSQAGSQETQYF
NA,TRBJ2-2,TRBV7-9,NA,TGTGCCAGCACCAGTAAGGTCTGGGAGCTGTTTTTT,CASTSKVWELFF
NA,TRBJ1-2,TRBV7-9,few,TGTGCCAGCAGCTCCAACGTAAAGTCGAATTATGGCTACACCTTC,CASSSNVKSNYGYTF
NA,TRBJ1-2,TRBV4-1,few,TGCGCCAGCAGCCAACCGCGGGGAGCAGCTAACTATGGCTACACCTTC,CASSQPRGAANYGYTF
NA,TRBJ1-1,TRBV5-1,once,TGCGCCAGCAGCGCCGGCCGGGACACACGAACCCTTAGAGCTTTCTTT,CASSAGRDTRTLRAFF
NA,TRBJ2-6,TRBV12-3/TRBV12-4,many,TGTGCCAGCAGTTCCCCCGGGAGCTCTGGGGCCAACGTCCTGACTTTC,CASSSPGSSGANVLTF